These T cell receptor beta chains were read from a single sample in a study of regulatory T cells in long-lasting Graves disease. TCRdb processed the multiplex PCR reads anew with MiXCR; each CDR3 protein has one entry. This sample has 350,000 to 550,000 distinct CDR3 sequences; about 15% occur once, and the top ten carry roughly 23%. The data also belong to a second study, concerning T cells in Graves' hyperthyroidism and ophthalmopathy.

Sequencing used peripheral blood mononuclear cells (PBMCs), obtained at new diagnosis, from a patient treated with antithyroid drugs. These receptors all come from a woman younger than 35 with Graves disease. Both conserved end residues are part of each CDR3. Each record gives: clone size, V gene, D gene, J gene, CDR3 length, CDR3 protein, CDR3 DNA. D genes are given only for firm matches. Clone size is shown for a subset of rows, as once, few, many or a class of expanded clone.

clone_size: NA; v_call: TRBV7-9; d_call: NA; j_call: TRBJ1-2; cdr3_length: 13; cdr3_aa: CASSFRGARGYTF; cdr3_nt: TGTGCCAGCAGCTTCAGGGGTGCCCGGGGCTACACCTTC
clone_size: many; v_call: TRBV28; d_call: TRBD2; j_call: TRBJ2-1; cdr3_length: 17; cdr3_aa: CASSLWDLSGRGNEQFF; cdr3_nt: TGTGCCAGCAGTTTATGGGATCTTAGCGGGAGAGGGAATGAGCAGTTCTTC
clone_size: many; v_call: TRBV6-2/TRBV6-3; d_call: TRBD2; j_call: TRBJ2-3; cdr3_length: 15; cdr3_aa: CASRRGTTTTDTQYF; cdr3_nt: TGTGCCAGCAGACGCGGGACTACAACTACAGATACGCAGTATTTT
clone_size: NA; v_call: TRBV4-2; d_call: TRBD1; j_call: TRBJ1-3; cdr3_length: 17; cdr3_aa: CASSTRDRGSLENTIYF; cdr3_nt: TGTGCCAGCAGCACCAGGGACAGGGGGAGTTTGGAAAACACCATATATTTT
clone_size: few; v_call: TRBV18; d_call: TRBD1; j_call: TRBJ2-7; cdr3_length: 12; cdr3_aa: CASSAQRDRQYF; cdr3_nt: TGTGCCAGCTCTGCACAACGGGACAGGCAGTACTTC
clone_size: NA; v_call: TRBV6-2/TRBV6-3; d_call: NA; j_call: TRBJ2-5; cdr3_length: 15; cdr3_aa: CASSPTLGRQETQYF; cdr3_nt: TGTGCCAGCAGTCCGACTTTGGGACGGCAAGAGACCCAGTACTTC
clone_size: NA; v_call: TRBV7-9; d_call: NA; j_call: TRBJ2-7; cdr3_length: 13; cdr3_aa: CASSPRQSCEQYF; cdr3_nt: TGTGCCAGCAGCCCAAGACAGAGCTGCGAGCAGTACTTC
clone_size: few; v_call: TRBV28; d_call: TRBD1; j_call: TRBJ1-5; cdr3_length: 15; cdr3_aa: CASTDPGGLSQPQHF; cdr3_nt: TGTGCCAGCACCGACCCAGGGGGCCTATCTCAGCCCCAGCATTTT
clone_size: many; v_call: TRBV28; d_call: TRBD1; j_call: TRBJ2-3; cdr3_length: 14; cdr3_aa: CASSMGQFTDTQYF; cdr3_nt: TGTGCCAGCAGCATGGGACAGTTCACAGATACGCAGTATTTT
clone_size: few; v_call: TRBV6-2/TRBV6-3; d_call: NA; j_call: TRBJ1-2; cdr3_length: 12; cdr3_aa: CATPRGGGATTF; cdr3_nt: TGTGCCACCCCAAGGGGTGGTGGGGCTACCACCTTC
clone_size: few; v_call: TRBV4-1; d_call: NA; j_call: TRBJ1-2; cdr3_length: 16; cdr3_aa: CASSQLGRNLNYGYTF; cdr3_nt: TGCGCCAGCAGCCAATTGGGACGGAACCTTAACTATGGCTACACCTTC
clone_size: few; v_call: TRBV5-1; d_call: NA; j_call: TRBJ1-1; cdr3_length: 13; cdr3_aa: CASSSRKNTEAFF; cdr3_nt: TGCGCCAGCAGCTCACGGAAGAACACTGAAGCTTTCTTT
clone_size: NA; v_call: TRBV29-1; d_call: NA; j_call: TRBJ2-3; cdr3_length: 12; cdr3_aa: CSERLGPDTQYF; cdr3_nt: TGCAGCGAAAGACTAGGACCAGATACGCAGTATTTT